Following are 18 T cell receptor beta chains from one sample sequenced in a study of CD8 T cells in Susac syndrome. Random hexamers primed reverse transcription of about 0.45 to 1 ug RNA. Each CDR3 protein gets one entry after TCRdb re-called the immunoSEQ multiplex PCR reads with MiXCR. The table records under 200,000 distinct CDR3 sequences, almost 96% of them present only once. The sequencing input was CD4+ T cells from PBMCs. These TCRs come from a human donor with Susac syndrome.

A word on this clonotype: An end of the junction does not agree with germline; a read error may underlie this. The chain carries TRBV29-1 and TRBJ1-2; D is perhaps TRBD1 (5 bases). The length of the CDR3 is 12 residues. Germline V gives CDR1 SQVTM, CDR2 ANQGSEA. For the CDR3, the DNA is TGCAGCGCCGGGGCGAAGCACTATGGCCACACCTTC. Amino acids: CSAGAKHYGHTF. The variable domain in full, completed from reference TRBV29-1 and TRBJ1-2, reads SAVISQKPSRDICQRGTSLTIQCQVDSQVTMMFWYRQQPGQSLTLIATANQGSEATYESGFVIDKFPISRPNLTFSTLTVSNMSPEDSSIYLCSAGAKHYGHTFGSGTRLTVV.

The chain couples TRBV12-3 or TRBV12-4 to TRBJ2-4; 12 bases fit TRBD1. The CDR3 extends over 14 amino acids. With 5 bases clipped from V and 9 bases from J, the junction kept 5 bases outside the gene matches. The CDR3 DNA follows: TGTGCCAGCAGTCTCGGGACAGGGGGCCGCATTCAGTACTTC. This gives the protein CASSLGTGGRIQYF.

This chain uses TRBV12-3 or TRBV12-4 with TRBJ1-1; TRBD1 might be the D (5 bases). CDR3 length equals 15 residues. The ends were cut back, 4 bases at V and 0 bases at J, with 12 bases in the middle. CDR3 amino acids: CASSYTGLLNTEAFF. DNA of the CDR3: TGTGCCAGCAGTTACACAGGACTATTGAACACTGAAGCTTTCTTT.

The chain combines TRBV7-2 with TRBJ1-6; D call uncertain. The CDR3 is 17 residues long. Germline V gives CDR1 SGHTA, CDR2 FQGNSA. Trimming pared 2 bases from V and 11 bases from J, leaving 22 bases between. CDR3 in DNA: TGTGCCAGCAGCTTACAGTTGGAGAGGGCCTCTGGAGCACCCCTCCACTTT. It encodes CASSLQLERASGAPLHF.

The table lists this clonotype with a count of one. CDR3 nucleotide sequence: TGCGCCAGCGAGATCCACGATGGACGGTCAGGGGAGCTGTTTTTT. This codes for CASEIHDGRSGELFF. The rearrangement uses TRBV5-1 and TRBJ2-2; no definite D call. The V gene's germline CDR1 is SGHRS and CDR2 YFSETQ. The CDR3 is 15 amino acids. V was pared by 7 bases and J by 8 bases, with 21 bases between.

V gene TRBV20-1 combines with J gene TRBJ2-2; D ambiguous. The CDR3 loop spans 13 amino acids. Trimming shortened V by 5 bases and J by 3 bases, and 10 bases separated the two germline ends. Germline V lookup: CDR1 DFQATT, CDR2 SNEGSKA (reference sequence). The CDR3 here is CSARSQYTGELFF. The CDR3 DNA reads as TGCAGTGCTCGTTCACAATACACCGGGGAGCTGTTTTTT.

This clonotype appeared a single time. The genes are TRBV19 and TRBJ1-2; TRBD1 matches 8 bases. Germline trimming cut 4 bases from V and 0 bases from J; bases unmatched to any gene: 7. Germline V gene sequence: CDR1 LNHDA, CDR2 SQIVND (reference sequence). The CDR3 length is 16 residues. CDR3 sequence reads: CASSTWTGRANYGYTF. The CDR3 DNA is TGTGCCAGTAGTACATGGACAGGGCGAGCTAACTATGGCTACACCTTC.

In DNA form, the CDR3 reads TGTGCCAGCTCAACCCGGGACAGGGGTGATTCACCCCTCCACTTT. This codes for CASSTRDRGDSPLHF. The chain employs TRBV6-1 and TRBJ1-6; 10 bases are a match to TRBD1. CDR3 length equals 15 residues. J lost 8 bases, V lost 8 bases, and 9 bases had no gene match. Germline V gene lookup returns CDR1 MNHNS and CDR2 SASEGT.

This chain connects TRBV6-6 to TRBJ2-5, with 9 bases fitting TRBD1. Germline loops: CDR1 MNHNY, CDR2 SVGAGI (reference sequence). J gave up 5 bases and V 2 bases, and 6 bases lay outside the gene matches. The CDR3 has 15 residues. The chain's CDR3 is CASSYRDRAGETQYF. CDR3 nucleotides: TGTGCCAGCAGTTACAGGGACAGGGCGGGGGAGACCCAGTACTTC.

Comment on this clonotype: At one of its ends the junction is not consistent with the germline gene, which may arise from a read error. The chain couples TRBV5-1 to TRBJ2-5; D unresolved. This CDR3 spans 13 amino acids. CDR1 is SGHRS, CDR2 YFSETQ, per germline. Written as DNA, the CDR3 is TGTGCCAGCAGCTTGGGCAGCCAAGAGACCCAGTACTTC. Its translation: CASSLGSQETQYF.

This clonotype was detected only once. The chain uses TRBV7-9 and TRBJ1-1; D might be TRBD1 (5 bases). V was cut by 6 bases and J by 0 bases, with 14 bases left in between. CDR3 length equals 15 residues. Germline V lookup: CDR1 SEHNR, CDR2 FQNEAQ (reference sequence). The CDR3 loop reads CASREGQIMNTEAFF. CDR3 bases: TGTGCCAGCAGAGAGGGGCAGATAATGAACACTGAAGCTTTCTTT.

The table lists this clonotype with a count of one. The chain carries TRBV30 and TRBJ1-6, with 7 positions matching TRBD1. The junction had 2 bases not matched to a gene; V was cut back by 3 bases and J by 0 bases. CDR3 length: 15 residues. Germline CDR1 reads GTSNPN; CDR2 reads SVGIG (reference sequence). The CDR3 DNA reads TGTGCCTGGAGCCGGGACAGCTCCTATAATTCACCCCTCCACTTT. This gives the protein CAWSRDSSYNSPLHF. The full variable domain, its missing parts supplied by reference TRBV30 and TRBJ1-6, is SQTIHQWPATLVQPVGSPLSLECTVEGTSNPNLYWYRQAAGRGLQLLFYSVGIGQISSEVPQNLSASRPQDRQFILSSKKLLLSDSGFYLCAWSRDSSYNSPLHFGNGTRLTVT.

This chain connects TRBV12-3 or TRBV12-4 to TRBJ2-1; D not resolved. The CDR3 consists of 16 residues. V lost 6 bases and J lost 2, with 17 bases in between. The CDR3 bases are TGTGCCAGCAGACGCTATATAGGGCCCACCTACAATGAGCAGTTCTTC. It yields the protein CASRRYIGPTYNEQFF.

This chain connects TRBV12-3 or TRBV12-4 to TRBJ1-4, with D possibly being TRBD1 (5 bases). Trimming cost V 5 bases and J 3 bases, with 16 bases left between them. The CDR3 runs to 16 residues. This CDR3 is CASSHKWGAANEKLFF. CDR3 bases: TGTGCCAGCAGTCATAAATGGGGCGCAGCTAATGAAAAACTGTTTTTT.

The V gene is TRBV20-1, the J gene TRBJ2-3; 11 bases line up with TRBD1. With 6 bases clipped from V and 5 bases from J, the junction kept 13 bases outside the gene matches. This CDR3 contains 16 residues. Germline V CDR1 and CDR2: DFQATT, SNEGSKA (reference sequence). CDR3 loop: CSATLSQGQGGDTQYF. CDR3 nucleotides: TGCAGTGCAACCCTCAGCCAGGGACAGGGGGGAGATACGCAGTATTTT.

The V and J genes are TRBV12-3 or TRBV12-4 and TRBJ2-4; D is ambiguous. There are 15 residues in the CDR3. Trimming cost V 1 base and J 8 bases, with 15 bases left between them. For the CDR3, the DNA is TGTGCCAGCAGTTTAGATTACTCGCCTGGGGACATTCAGTACTTC. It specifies CASSLDYSPGDIQYF.

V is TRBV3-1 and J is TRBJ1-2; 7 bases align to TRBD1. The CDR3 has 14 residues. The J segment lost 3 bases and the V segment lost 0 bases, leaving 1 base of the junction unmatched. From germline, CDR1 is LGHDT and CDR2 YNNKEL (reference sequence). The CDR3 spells CASSQDRGDYGYTF. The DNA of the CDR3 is TGTGCCAGCAGCCAAGACAGGGGGGACTATGGCTACACCTTC.

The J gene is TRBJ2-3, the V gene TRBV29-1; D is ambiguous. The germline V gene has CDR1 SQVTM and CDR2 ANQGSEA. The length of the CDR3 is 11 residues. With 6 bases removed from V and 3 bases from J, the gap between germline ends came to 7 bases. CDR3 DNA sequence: TGCAGCGTCCTCCTAACAGATACGCAGTATTTT. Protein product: CSVLLTDTQYF.